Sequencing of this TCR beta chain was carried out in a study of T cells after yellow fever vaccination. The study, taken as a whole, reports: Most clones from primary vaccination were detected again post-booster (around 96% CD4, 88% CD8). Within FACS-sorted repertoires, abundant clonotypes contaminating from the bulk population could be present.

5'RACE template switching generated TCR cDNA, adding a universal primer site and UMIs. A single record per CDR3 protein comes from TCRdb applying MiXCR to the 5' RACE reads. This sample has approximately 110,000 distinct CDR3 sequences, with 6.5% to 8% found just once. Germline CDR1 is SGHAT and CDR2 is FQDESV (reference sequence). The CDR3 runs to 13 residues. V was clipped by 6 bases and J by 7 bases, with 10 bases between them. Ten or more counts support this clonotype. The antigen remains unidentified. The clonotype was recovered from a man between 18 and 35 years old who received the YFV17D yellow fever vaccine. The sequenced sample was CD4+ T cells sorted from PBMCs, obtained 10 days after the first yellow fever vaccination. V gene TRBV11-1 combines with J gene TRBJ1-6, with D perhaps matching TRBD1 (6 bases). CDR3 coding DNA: TGTGCCAGCAGGCCAACAGGGAATTCACCCCTCCACTTT. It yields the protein CASRPTGNSPLHF.